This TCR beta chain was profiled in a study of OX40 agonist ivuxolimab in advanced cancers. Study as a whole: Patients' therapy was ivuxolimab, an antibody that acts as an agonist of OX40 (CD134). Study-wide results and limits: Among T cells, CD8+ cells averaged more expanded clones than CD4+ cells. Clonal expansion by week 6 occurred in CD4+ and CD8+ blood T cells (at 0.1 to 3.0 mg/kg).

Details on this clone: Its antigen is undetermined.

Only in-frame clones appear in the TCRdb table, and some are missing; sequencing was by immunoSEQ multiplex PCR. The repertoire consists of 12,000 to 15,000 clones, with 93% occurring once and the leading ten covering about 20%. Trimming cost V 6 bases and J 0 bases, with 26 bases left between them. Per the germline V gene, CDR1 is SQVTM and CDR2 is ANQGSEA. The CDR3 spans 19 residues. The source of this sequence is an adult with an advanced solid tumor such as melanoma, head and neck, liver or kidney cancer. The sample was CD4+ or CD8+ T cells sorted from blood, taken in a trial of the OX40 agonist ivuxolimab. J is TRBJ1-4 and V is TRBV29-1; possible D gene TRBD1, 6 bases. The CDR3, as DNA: TGCAGCGTCAGAGGACAGTTTGGGAAAGACCTTGCAACTAATGAAAAACTGTTTTTT. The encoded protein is CSVRGQFGKDLATNEKLFF.